The entry below describes one TCR beta chain. These data are taken from a study of CD8 T cells in Susac syndrome. Sequencing of TCR beta drew on CD8+ and CD4+ T cells from blood. The multiple sclerosis controls were treatment-naive patients with relapsing-remitting disease that was stable or active. Per germline, CDR1 MNHEY and CDR2 SMNVEV (reference sequence). The V end lost 5 bases, the J end lost 7 bases, and 15 bases lay between the germline ends. The CDR3 has 14 amino acids. A quantity of about 0.5 to 1 ug RNA underwent reverse transcription using random hexamers. One entry per CDR3 protein, called by TCRdb with MiXCR from the immunoSEQ multiplex PCR reads. The sample lists hundreds of thousands of distinct CDR3 sequences, about 95% occurring once.

The chain couples TRBV27 to TRBJ2-1; D might be TRBD2 (5 bases). The TCR sequence derives from a human donor with multiple sclerosis. The sequenced sample was CD4+ T cells from PBMCs. The CDR3 protein is CASSPGPRRNEQFF. CDR3 DNA sequence: TGTGCCAGCAGTCCCGGACCCCGGAGGAATGAGCAGTTCTTC.